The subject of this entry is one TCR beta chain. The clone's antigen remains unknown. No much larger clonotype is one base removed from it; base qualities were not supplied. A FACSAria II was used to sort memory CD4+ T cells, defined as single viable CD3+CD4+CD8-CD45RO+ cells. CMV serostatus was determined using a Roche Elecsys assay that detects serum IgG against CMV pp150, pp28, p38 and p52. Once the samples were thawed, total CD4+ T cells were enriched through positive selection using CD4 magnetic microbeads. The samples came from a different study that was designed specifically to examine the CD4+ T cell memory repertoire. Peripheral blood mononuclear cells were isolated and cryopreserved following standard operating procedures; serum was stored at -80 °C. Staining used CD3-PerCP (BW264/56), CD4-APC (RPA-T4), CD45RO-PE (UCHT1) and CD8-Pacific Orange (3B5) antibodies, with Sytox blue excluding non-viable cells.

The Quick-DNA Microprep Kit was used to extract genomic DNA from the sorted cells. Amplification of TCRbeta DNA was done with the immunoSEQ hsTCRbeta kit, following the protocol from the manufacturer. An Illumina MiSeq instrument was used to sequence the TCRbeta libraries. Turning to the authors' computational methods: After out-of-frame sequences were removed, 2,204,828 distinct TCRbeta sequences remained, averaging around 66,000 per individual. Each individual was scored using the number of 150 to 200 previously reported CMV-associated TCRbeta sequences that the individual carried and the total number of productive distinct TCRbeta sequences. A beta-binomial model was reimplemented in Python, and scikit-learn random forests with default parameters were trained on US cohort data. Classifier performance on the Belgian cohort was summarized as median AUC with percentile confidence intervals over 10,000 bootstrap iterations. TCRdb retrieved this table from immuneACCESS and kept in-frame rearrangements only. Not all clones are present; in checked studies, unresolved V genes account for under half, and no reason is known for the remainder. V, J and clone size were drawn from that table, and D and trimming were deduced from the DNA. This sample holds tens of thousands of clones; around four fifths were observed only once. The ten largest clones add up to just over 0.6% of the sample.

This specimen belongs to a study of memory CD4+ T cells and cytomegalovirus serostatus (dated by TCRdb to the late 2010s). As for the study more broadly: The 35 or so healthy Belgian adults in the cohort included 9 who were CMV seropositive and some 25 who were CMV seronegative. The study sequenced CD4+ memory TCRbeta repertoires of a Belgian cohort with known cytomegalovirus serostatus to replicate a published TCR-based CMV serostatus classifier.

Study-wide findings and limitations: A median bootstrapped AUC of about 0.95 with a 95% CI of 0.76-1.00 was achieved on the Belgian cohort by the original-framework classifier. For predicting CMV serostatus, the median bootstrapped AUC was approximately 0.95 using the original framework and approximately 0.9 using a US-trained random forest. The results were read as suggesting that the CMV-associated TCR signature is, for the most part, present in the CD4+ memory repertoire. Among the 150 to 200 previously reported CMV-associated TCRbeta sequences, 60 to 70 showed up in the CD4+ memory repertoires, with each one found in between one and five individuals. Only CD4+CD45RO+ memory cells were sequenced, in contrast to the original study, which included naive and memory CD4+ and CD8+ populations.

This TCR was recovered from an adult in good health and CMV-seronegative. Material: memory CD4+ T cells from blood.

The nucleotide sequence is given as TGTGCCAGCCAAGGGGGGCAGGGCTCTGCAACTAATGAAAAACTGTTTTTT. It specifies CASQGGQGSATNEKLFF. The chain links TRBV2 with TRBJ1-4; possibly the D gene is TRBD1, per 6 matching bases. Including cysteine and phenylalanine, the CDR3 has 17 amino acids. Only the CDR3 DNA is retained, 51 bases long and in frame from the first base. CDR1 and CDR2, per the germline V gene, are SNHLY and FYNNEI. Deletion took 8 bases off V and 0 bases off J, with a span of 19 bases between the germline ends.